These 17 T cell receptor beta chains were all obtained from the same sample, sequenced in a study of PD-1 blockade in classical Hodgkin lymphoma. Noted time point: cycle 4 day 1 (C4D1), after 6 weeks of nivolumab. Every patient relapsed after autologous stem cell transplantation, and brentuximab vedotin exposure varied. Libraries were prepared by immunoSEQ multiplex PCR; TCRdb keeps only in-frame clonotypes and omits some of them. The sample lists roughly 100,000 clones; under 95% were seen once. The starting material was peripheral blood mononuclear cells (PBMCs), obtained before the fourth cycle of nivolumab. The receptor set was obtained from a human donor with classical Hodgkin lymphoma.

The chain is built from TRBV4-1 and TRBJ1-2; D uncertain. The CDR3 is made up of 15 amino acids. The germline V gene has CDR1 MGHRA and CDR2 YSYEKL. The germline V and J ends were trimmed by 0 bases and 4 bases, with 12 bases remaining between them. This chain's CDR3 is CASSQDRRTVYGYTF. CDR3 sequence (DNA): TGCGCCAGCAGCCAAGACAGGAGAACCGTCTATGGCTACACCTTC.

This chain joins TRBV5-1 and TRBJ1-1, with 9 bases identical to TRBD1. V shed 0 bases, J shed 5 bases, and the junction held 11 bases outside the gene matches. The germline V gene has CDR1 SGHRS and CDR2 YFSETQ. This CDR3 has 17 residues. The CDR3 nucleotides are TGCGCCAGCAGCTTGGCGACCTTCGGGACAGGGAGAACTGAAGCTTTCTTT. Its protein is CASSLATFGTGRTEAFF.

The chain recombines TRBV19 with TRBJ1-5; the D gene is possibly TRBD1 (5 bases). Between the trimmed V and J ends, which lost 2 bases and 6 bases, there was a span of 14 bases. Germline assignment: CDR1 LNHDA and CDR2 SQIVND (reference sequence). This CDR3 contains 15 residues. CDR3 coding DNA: TGTGCCAGTAGTATAATGGGGGACTGGGGTCAGCCCCAGCATTTT. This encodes CASSIMGDWGQPQHF.

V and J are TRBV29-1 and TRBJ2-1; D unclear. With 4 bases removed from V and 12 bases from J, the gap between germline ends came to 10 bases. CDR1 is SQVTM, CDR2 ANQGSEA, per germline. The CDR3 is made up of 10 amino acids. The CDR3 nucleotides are TGCAGCGTTGTCATGGTTGTGCAGTTCTTC. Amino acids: CSVVMVVQFF.

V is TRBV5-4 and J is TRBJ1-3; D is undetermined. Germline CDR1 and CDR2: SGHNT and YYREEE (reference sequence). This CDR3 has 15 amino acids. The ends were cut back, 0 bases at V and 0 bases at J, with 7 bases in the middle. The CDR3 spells CASSLGTPSGNTIYF. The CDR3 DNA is TGTGCCAGCAGCTTGGGGACCCCCTCTGGAAACACCATATATTTT. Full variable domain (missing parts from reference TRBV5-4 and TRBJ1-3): ETGVTQSPTHLIKTRGQQVTLRCSSQSGHNTVSWYQQALGQGPQFIFQYYREEENGRGNFPPRFSGLQFPNYSSELNVNALELDDSALYLCASSLGTPSGNTIYFGEGSWLTVV.

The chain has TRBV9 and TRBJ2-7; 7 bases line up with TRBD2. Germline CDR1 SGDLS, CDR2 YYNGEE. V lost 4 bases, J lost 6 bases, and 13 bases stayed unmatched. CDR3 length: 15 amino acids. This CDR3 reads CASSPTGTMPPEQYF. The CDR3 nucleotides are TGTGCCAGCAGCCCTACCGGGACTATGCCCCCCGAGCAGTACTTC.

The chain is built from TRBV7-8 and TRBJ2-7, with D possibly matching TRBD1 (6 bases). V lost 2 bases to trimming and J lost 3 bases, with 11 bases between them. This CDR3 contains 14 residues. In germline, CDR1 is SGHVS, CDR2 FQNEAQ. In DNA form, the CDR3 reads TGTGCCAGCAGCTTATTGGACAGCCTCTACGAGCAGTACTTC. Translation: CASSLLDSLYEQYF.

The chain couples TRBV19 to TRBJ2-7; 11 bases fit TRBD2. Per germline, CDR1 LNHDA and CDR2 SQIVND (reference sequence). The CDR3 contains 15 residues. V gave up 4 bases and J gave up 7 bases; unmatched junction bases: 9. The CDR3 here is CASSNPPGLAVEQYF. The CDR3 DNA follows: TGTGCCAGTAGTAACCCACCGGGACTAGCGGTTGAGCAGTACTTC.

In DNA, the CDR3 is TGTGCCAGCAGCCCCGGTAGCGCAGGTTCCAACACCGGGGAGCTGTTTTTT. Encoded protein: CASSPGSAGSNTGELFF. This chain connects TRBV9 to TRBJ2-2; a possible D gene is TRBD2 (5 bases). Germline assignment: CDR1 SGDLS and CDR2 YYNGEE. Trimming removed 4 bases at V and 2 bases at J, with 18 bases between. The CDR3 sequence is 17 residues long.

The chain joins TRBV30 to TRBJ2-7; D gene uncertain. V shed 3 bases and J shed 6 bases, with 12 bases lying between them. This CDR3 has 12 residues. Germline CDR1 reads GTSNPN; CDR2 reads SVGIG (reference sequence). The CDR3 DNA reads TGTGCCTGGAGCCCGCTGTTCGGCGAGCAGTACTTC. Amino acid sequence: CAWSPLFGEQYF.

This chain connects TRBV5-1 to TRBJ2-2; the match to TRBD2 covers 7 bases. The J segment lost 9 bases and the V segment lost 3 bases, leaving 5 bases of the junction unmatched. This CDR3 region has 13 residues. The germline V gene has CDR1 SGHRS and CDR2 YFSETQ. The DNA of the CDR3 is TGCGCCAGCAGCTCGCCGGGACTATGGGAGCTGTTTTTT. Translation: CASSSPGLWELFF.

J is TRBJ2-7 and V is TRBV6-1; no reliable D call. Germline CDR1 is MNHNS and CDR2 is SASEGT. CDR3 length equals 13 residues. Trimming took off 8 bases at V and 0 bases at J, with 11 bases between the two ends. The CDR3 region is CASGKTTSYEQYF. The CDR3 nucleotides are TGTGCCAGCGGGAAAACTACCTCCTACGAGCAGTACTTC.

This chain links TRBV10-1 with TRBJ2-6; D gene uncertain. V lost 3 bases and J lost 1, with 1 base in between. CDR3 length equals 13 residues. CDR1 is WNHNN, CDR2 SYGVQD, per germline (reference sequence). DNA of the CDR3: TGCGCCAGCAGTGAATCTGGGGCCAACGTCCTGACTTTC. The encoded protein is CASSESGANVLTF.

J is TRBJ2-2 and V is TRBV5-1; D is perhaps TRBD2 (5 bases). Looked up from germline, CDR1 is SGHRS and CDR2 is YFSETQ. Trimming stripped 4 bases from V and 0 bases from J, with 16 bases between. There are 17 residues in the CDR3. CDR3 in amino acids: CASSGPSGPANTGELFF. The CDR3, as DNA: TGCGCCAGCAGCGGCCCCAGCGGACCTGCGAACACCGGGGAGCTGTTTTTT.

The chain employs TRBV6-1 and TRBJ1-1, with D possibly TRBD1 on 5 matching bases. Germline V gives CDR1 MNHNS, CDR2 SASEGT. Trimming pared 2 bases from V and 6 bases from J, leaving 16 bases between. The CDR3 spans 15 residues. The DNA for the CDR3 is TGTGCCAGCAGTGAATGGTCAGGGTCCAGGGCTGAAGCTTTCTTT. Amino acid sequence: CASSEWSGSRAEAFF.

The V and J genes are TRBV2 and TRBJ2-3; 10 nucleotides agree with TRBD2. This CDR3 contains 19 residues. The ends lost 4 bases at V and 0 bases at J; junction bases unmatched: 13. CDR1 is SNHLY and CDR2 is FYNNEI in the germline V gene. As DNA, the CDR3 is TGTGCCAGCAGTGGTCCCCTTTCTAGCGGGAGTTACAGCACAGATACGCAGTATTTT. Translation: CASSGPLSSGSYSTDTQYF.

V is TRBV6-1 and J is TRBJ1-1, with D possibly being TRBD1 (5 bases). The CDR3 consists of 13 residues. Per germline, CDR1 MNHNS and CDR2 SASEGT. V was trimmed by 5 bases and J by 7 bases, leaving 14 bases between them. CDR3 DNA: TGTGCCAGCAGTAGGGACCTCATTGATGAAGCTTTCTTT. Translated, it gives CASSRDLIDEAFF.